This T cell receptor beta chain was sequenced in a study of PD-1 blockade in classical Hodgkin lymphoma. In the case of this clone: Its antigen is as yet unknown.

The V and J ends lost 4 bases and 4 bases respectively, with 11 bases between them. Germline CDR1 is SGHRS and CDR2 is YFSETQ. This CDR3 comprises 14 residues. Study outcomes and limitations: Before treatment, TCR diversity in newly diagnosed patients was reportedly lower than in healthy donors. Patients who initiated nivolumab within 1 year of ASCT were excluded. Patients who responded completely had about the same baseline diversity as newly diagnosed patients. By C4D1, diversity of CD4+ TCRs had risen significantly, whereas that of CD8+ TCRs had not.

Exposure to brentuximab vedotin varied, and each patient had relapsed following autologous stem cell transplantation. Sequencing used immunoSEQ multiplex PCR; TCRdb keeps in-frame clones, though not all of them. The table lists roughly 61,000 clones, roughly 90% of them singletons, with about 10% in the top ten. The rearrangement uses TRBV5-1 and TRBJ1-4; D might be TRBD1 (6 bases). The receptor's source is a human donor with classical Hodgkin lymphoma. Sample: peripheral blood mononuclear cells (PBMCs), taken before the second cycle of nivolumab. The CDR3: CASSLDRINEKLFF. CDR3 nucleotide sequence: TGCGCCAGCAGCCTCGACAGGATTAATGAAAAACTGTTTTTT. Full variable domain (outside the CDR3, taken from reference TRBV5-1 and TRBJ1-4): KAGVTQTPRYLIKTRGQQVTLSCSPISGHRSVSWYQQTPGQGLQFLFEYFSETQRNKGNFPGRFSGRQFSNSRSEMNVSTLELGDSALYLCASSLDRINEKLFFGSGTQLSVL.